These 20 T cell receptor beta chains share one sample of origin, sequenced in a study of T cell repertoires in cytomegalovirus infection. TCRdb itself ran the reads through MiXCR, one entry per CDR3 protein. In the table there are a few hundred thousand distinct CDR3 sequences, less than 9.5% of which are singletons. Sequenced sample: PBMCs. These receptors were taken from a human donor in good health (CMV status not recorded). Some clones in this sample may be carry-over from other donors' samples.

The chain joins TRBV6-2 or TRBV6-3 to TRBJ1-4; 7 bases agree with TRBD1. Trimming cost V 4 bases and J 2 bases; bases outside gene matches: 10. Germline V lookup: CDR1 MNHEY, CDR2 SVGEGT. This CDR3 region has 17 residues. Written as DNA, the CDR3 is TGTGCCAGCAGTTCCTACAGGGGCGACGCGACTAATGAAAAACTGTTTTTT. Translated, it gives CASSSYRGDATNEKLFF.

In this sample, this clonotype turned up many times. The V gene is TRBV19, the J gene TRBJ1-6; D uncertain. CDR3 size: 14 residues. In germline, CDR1 is LNHDA, CDR2 SQIVND (reference sequence). Trimming took 7 bases from V and 0 from J, leaving 7 bases between them. The CDR3 protein is CASTHTSYNSPLHF. CDR3 nucleotides: TGTGCCAGTACCCATACCTCCTATAATTCACCCCTCCACTTT.

Only a few counts were recorded for this clonotype. This chain connects TRBV27 to TRBJ1-5; TRBD1 aligns across 8 bases. The germline V gene has CDR1 MNHEY and CDR2 SMNVEV (reference sequence). Trimming cost V 1 base and J 6 bases; bases outside gene matches: 5. The CDR3 has 15 amino acids. The CDR3 DNA follows: TGTGCCAGCAGTTTATTCGGACAGGGCGGTCAGCCCCAGCATTTT. Translated, it gives CASSLFGQGGQPQHF.

There are many counts of this clonotype. V is TRBV28 and J is TRBJ2-1, with D perhaps being TRBD1 or TRBD2 (6 bases each). There are 16 residues in the CDR3. CDR1 and CDR2 (germline): MDHEN, SYDVKM. Trimming shortened V by 5 bases and J by 1 base, and 15 bases separated the two germline ends. This chain's CDR3 is CASSLNGGLSYNEQFF. CDR3 coding DNA: TGTGCCAGCAGTCTCAATGGGGGGCTTTCCTACAATGAGCAGTTCTTC.

The J gene is TRBJ2-2, the V gene TRBV12-3 or TRBV12-4; a possible D gene is TRBD1 (5 bases). CDR3 length: 13 amino acids. Trimming took off 5 bases at V and 5 bases at J, with 9 bases between the two ends. CDR3 in DNA: TGTGCCAGCAGTCTACGACAGACCGGGGAGCTGTTTTTT. This translates into CASSLRQTGELFF.

The V and J genes are TRBV7-8 and TRBJ1-1; possible D gene TRBD1, 5 bases. There are 15 residues in the CDR3. Trimming stripped 3 bases from V and 4 bases from J, with 15 bases between. Germline CDR1 SGHVS, CDR2 FQNEAQ. The CDR3 region is CASSLGDLAVTEAFF. The CDR3, as DNA: TGTGCCAGCAGCTTGGGGGACCTCGCGGTCACTGAAGCTTTCTTT.

Worth noting for this clonotype: This may be a read error: a much more frequent sequence differs by one nucleotide. J is TRBJ2-5 and V is TRBV12-3 or TRBV12-4; possible D gene TRBD1, 5 bases. The CDR3 runs 14 residues. Trimming cost V 6 bases and J 4 bases, with 15 bases left between them. The CDR3 sequence is CASRIRTWGETQYF. CDR3 nucleotide sequence: TGTGCCAGCAGGATCCGGACATGGGGAGAGACCCAGTACTTC.

A few counts support this clonotype. The V and J genes are TRBV12-3 or TRBV12-4 and TRBJ1-1, with TRBD1 matching 7 bases. This CDR3 region has 16 residues. V was pared by 5 bases and J by 10 bases, with 19 bases of the junction left unmatched. For the CDR3, the DNA is TGTGCCAGCAGTCCGACTCGGGGAACAGGGGATCCGGGAGCTTTCTTT. Its protein is CASSPTRGTGDPGAFF.

This clonotype was seen ten or more times. This sequence joins TRBV7-9 and TRBJ1-6; D not resolved. CDR3 length equals 13 residues. The V and J ends lost 1 base and 9 bases respectively, with 7 bases between them. Germline V lookup: CDR1 SEHNR, CDR2 FQNEAQ (reference sequence). CDR3 bases: TGTGCCAGCAGCTTAGAGGTGGTTTCACCCCTCCACTTT. It translates to CASSLEVVSPLHF.

This clonotype showed up many times. CDR3 nucleotides: TGCAGTGCTAGAGCGGGAGGAGCGGGGCTGCGGATTGAGCAGTTCTTC. It yields the protein CSARAGGAGLRIEQFF. The chain couples TRBV20-1 to TRBJ2-1; TRBD2 matches at 7 bases. Germline CDR1 reads DFQATT; CDR2 reads SNEGSKA (reference sequence). Trimming removed 1 base from V and 9 bases from J; junction bases left unmatched: 15. CDR3 size: 16 residues.

This clonotype was seen at least ten times. V and J are TRBV12-5 and TRBJ2-1; a possible D gene is TRBD2 (5 bases). V lost 0 bases and J 10 bases, leaving 10 bases between the germline ends. Looked up from germline, CDR1 is LGHNT and CDR2 is FRNRAP. This CDR3 comprises 13 residues. CDR3 loop: CASGLVSSLEQFF. The CDR3 region has the DNA TGTGCTAGTGGTTTGGTGTCTAGCTTGGAGCAGTTCTTC.

The sample holds many counts of this clonotype. J is TRBJ1-3 and V is TRBV28, with D possibly being TRBD1 (5 bases). Trimming took off 5 bases at V and 1 base at J, with 6 bases between the two ends. Per germline, CDR1 MDHEN and CDR2 SYDVKM. The CDR3 runs 13 residues. The CDR3 here is CASSRQSGNTIYF. Written as DNA, the CDR3 is TGTGCCAGCAGTCGACAGTCTGGAAACACCATATATTTT.

V is TRBV15 and J is TRBJ2-7, with 7 bases that match TRBD1. V shed 8 bases, J shed 1 base, and the junction held 8 bases outside the gene matches. Per the germline V gene, CDR1 is LNHNV and CDR2 is YYDKDF (reference sequence). This CDR3 contains 14 residues. The CDR3: CATGRRDSSYEQYF. CDR3 nucleotide sequence: TGTGCCACCGGACGTAGGGACAGTTCCTACGAGCAGTACTTC.

The chain has TRBV24-1 and TRBJ2-3; 7 bases map to TRBD1. The CDR3 runs 16 residues. V dropped 4 bases and J dropped 4; count of bases not matched to a gene: 10. Germline V gene data show CDR1 as KGHDR and CDR2 as SFDVKD. The CDR3 nucleotides are TGTGCCACCAGTGACCCACAAGGACAGGTTCCAGATACGCAGTATTTT. It yields the protein CATSDPQGQVPDTQYF.

This clonotype was seen repeatedly, ten times or more. V usage is TRBV15 and J usage is TRBJ1-4; D is undetermined. Germline V gene lookup returns CDR1 LNHNV and CDR2 YYDKDF (reference sequence). The CDR3 contains 16 residues. V was trimmed by 1 base and J by 5 bases, leaving 14 bases between them. The DNA of the CDR3 is TGTGCCACCAGCAGAGGTGGCCGGGTGGGAAATGAAAAACTGTTTTTT. Protein sequence: CATSRGGRVGNEKLFF.

The chain couples TRBV6-2 or TRBV6-3 to TRBJ2-7; D possibly matches TRBD1 or TRBD2 (5 bases each). Germline V CDR1 and CDR2: MNHEY, SVGEGT. CDR3 length: 14 residues. The ends were cut back, 6 bases at V and 4 bases at J, with 16 bases in the middle. As DNA, the CDR3 is TGTGCCAGCAGCCTCCTCGGCTGGGGGTACGAGCAGTACTTC. Protein: CASSLLGWGYEQYF.

This clonotype has at least ten counts. V usage is TRBV7-2 and J usage is TRBJ2-5, with D perhaps being TRBD1 or TRBD2 (5 bases each). The germline CDR1 and CDR2 sequences are SGHTA and FQGNSA. This CDR3 region has 14 residues. V lost 0 bases and J 5 bases, leaving 10 bases between the germline ends. The CDR3 here is CASSLAGELETQYF. CDR3 sequence (DNA): TGTGCCAGCAGCTTAGCAGGGGAGTTGGAGACCCAGTACTTC.

This clonotype was observed a few times. This chain uses TRBV20-1 with TRBJ1-6; D unclear. This CDR3 is built from 16 residues. Per the germline V gene, CDR1 is DFQATT and CDR2 is SNEGSKA (reference sequence). V was trimmed by 0 bases and J by 4 bases, leaving 13 bases between them. The CDR3 DNA reads as TGCAGTGCTAGAGATCTGGGAAGAGGGTATAATTCACCCCTCCACTTT. Its protein is CSARDLGRGYNSPLHF.

V is TRBV6-6 and J is TRBJ2-3; weak D call: TRBD1 (5 bases). Germline V lookup: CDR1 MNHNY, CDR2 SVGAGI (reference sequence). Between the trimmed V and J ends, which lost 4 bases and 2 bases, there was a span of 13 bases. The CDR3 contains 15 residues. CDR3 DNA sequence: TGTGCCAGCAGTTCCACAGAAGGACACACAGATACGCAGTATTTT. This encodes CASSSTEGHTDTQYF.

The table lists this clonotype with many counts. V usage is TRBV7-2 and J usage is TRBJ1-2, with 7 bases identical to TRBD1. J lost 1 base, V lost 4 bases, and 6 bases had no gene match. Germline CDR1 reads SGHTA; CDR2 reads FQGNSA. The CDR3 is 15 residues long. In DNA form, the CDR3 reads TGTGCCAGCAGCTCAAGACAGGGCCGTAACTATGGCTACACCTTC. This codes for CASSSRQGRNYGYTF.